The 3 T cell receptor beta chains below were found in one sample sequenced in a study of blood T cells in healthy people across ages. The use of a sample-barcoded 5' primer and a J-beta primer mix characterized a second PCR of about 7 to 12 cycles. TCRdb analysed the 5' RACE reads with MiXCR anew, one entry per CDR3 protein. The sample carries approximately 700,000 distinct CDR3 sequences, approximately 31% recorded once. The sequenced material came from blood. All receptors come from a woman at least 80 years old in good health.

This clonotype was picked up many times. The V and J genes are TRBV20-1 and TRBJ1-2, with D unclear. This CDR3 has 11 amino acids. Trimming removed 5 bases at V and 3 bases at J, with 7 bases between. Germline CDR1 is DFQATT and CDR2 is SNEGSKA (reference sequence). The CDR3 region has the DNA TGCAGTGCTCGTACAGACTATGGCTACACCTTC. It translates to CSARTDYGYTF.

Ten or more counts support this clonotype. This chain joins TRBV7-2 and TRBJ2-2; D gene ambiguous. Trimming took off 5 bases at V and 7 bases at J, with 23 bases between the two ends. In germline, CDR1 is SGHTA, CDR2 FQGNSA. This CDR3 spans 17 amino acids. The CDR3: CASSTHLGWGSYGELFF. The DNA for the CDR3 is TGTGCCAGCAGCACCCATCTAGGTTGGGGATCTTACGGGGAGCTGTTTTTT. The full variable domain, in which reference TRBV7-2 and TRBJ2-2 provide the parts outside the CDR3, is GAGVSQSPSNKVTEKGKDVELRCDPISGHTALYWYRQSLGQGLEFLIYFQGNSAPDKSGLPSDRFSAERTGGSVSTLTIQRTQQEDSAVYLCASSTHLGWGSYGELFFGEGSRLTVL.

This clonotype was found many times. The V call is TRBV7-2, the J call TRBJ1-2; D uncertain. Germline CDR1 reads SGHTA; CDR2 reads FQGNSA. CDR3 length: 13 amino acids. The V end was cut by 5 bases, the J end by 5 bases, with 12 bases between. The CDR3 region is CASSTVDLYGYTF. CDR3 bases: TGTGCCAGCAGCACGGTCGACCTATATGGCTACACCTTC.